These T cell receptor beta chains were read from a single sample in a study of cytomegalovirus exposure and HLA in healthy donors. TCRdb's table, derived via immunoSEQ multiplex PCR, lists solely in-frame clones and lacks some. Of about 190,000 clones detected, around 84% appear once; the ten largest clones hold 1.5% to 2%. The specimen was PBMCs. Every receptor here comes from a woman younger than 30 in good health and CMV-seronegative. Each CDR3 is given with its conserved first and last residue.

v_gene	j_gene	CDR3aa
TRBV2	TRBJ1-1	CASSPGTEAEAFF
TRBV5-6	.	CASSLISYEQYF
TRBV7-9	TRBJ1-6	CASSLAQGANSPLHF
TRBV18	TRBJ1-1	CASSSTRVATEAFF
TRBV28	TRBJ2-5	CASSGVPGLASPRETQYF
TRBV15	TRBJ1-5	CATSYRQGGNQPQHF
TRBV6-1	TRBJ1-1	CASSEARSSGAEAFF
TRBV10-3	TRBJ2-7	CAITPGLAGAGMREQYF
TRBV10-3	TRBJ1-5	CAISAGEADQPQHF
TRBV6-1	TRBJ1-1	CASSETDTEAFF
TRBV29-1	TRBJ2-1	CSVDDWAGTGKDEQFF
TRBV5-4	TRBJ1-1	CASSSRGHTEAFF
TRBV6-5	TRBJ1-1	CASSSGQGATEAFF
TRBV5-6	TRBJ1-2	CASSLFDISNYGYTF
TRBV5-4	TRBJ2-1	CASSPGGSSYNEQFF
TRBV27	TRBJ2-7	CASSLLGGSGQYF
TRBV6-6	TRBJ1-3	CASSPYTGRINTIYF
TRBV10-3	TRBJ1-4	CAISESGPGNEKLFF
TRBV19	TRBJ1-1	CASSISGWNTEAFF
TRBV29-1	TRBJ2-7	CSVGDRGYEQYF
TRBV7-2	TRBJ2-1	CASSLGPSGEQFF
TRBV18	TRBJ2-2	CASSPPLAGEVYTGELFF
TRBV5-1	TRBJ2-5	CASREGRAVETQYF
TRBV5-1	TRBJ1-5	CASSLRDRSCNQPQHF
TRBV19	TRBJ1-3	CASYRLTSSGNTIYF
TRBV11-3	TRBJ1-2	CASSLAGTGATNYGYTF
TRBV2	TRBJ1-1	CASRGTVNEAFF
TRBV5-6	.	CASSLVTGNEQYF
TRBV5-4	TRBJ2-3	CASSLVGLAEDTQYF
TRBV28	TRBJ1-1	CASSPGLKLGAFF
TRBV7-2	TRBJ2-7	CASSSWENEQYF
TRBV11-1	TRBJ2-7	CASSLWGTSGYEQYF
TRBV7-7	TRBJ2-2	CASARDRGSGELFF
TRBV9	TRBJ2-1	CASSVAGGPYNEQFF
TRBV6-5	TRBJ2-7	CASTRGTGTYEQYF
TRBV7-9	TRBJ1-6	CSSSSQPNRAHNSPLHF
TRBV10-3	TRBJ1-4	CAISESDSPNEKLFF
TRBV19	TRBJ1-2	CASSPAGYYGYTF
TRBV5-1	TRBJ2-1	CASSPRPGGGNEQFF
TRBV5-8	TRBJ2-5	CASSFRQGLETQYF
TRBV7-9	TRBJ1-5	CASSRTGGQPQHF
TRBV4-2	TRBJ2-7	CASSPPGGYEQYF
TRBV15	TRBJ1-2	CATSRVRQGGYGYTF
TRBV2	TRBJ2-4	CASSEGQGGNIQYF
TRBV4-1	TRBJ2-1	CASQTVKGTSGSNEQFF
TRBV6-5	TRBJ1-2	CATVGGGGGYTF
TRBV4-1	TRBJ2-7	CASSLRGGGTYEQYF
TRBV28	TRBJ2-1	CASSPGQGPGEQFF
TRBV5-4	TRBJ2-2	CASSPGQGASTGELFF
TRBV19	TRBJ2-1	CASSIVVQVNEQFF
TRBV27	TRBJ1-4	CASSLNQGRSEKLFF
TRBV19	TRBJ2-2	CASSIEAWTGLAGPGELFF
TRBV27	TRBJ2-7	CASSFRGYEQYF
TRBV5-1	TRBJ1-2	CASSLSLVSYGYTF
TRBV5-1	TRBJ2-3	CASSSVGLSQADTQYF